These 19 T cell receptor beta chains share one sample of origin, sequenced in a study of blood T cell repertoires in COVID-19. Profiling relied on immunoSEQ multiplex PCR, and the TCRdb table lists in-frame clones only, not all of them. The sample carries 300,000 to 400,000 clones, around 90% recorded once. Sequenced: peripheral blood. These receptors originate from a human donor in a cohort sampled during active COVID-19.

The V gene is TRBV2, the J gene TRBJ2-1; 7 positions match TRBD2. V gave up 6 bases and J gave up 5 bases; unmatched junction bases: 7. The CDR3 covers 14 residues. The germline CDR1 and CDR2 sequences are SNHLY and FYNNEI. The CDR3 reads CASRTGTTNNEQFF. In DNA form, the CDR3 reads TGTGCCAGCAGGACCGGGACTACCAACAATGAGCAGTTCTTC. The variable domain in full, with the rest retrieved from reference TRBV2 and TRBJ2-1, is EPEVTQTPSHQVTQMGQEVILRCVPISNHLYFYWYRQILGQKVEFLVSFYNNEISEKSEIFDDQFSVERPDGSNFTLKIRSTKLEDSAMYFCASRTGTTNNEQFFGPGTRLTVL.

Here the CDR3 reads CASSYRVENSPLHF. The CDR3 DNA reads as TGTGCCAGCAGTTACAGGGTAGAGAATTCACCCCTCCACTTT. The V gene is TRBV28, the J gene TRBJ1-6; tentatively, D is TRBD1 (6 bases). The CDR3 has 14 residues. The germline V and J ends were trimmed by 4 bases and 7 bases, with 11 bases remaining between them. Germline V gives CDR1 MDHEN, CDR2 SYDVKM.

The chain links TRBV25-1 to TRBJ1-6; D gene uncertain. Trimming removed 5 bases from V and 2 bases from J, with 7 bases in between. The CDR3 loop spans 14 amino acids. Germline loops: CDR1 MGHDK, CDR2 SYGVNS. In DNA, the CDR3 is TGTGCCAGCAGTCCGAGAACCTATAATTCACCCCTCCACTTT. This codes for CASSPRTYNSPLHF.

The genes are TRBV25-1 and TRBJ2-7; D unresolved. Germline CDR1 MGHDK, CDR2 SYGVNS. The CDR3 has 13 amino acids. V lost 3 bases and J 0 bases, leaving 6 bases between the germline ends. The CDR3 nucleotides read TGTGCCAGCAGTGACGCCGGCTCCTACGAGCAGTACTTC. This gives the protein CASSDAGSYEQYF.

This sequence joins TRBV29-1 and TRBJ2-1; the D is unclear. The V end lost 4 bases, the J end lost 1 base, and 11 bases lay between the germline ends. The CDR3 is 14 residues long. Looked up from germline, CDR1 is SQVTM and CDR2 is ANQGSEA. Here the CDR3 DNA reads TGCAGCGTTGCTCCTAGACTTTCCTACAATGAGCAGTTCTTC. It encodes CSVAPRLSYNEQFF.

The chain couples TRBV6-5 to TRBJ2-6, with 7 bases lining up with TRBD1. Germline lookup yields CDR1 MNHEY and CDR2 SVGAGI. This CDR3 region has 16 residues. V trimming: 4 bases; J trimming: 0 bases; junction bases outside the gene matches: 3. This CDR3 reads CASSFYRGSGANVLTF. Here the CDR3 DNA reads TGTGCCAGCAGTTTTTACAGGGGCTCTGGGGCCAACGTCCTGACTTTC.

The rearrangement links TRBV9 to TRBJ1-1, with D tentatively TRBD1 (6 bases). The CDR3 is 13 residues long. The germline CDR1 and CDR2 sequences are SGDLS and YYNGEE. Trimming pared 6 bases from V and 3 bases from J, leaving 12 bases between. The CDR3 reads CASTPTGDTEAFF. The CDR3 coding sequence is TGTGCCAGCACCCCGACAGGCGACACTGAAGCTTTCTTT.

Concerning this clone itself: Distinct nucleotide sequences in the sample also encode this CDR3. CDR3 nucleotide sequence: TGCAGTGCTAGCCTCACAGATACGCAGTATTTT. It specifies CSASLTDTQYF. The rearrangement joins TRBV20-1 to TRBJ2-3; D remains unclear. Germline V gene lookup returns CDR1 DFQATT and CDR2 SNEGSKA (reference sequence). CDR3 length: 11 amino acids. Trimming removed 3 bases at V and 2 bases at J, with 3 bases between.

This clone was counted between two and nine times. The chain combines TRBV28 with TRBJ1-2, with D uncertain. V dropped 5 bases and J dropped 1 base, with 5 bases sitting between them. Germline V gene sequence: CDR1 MDHEN, CDR2 SYDVKM. This CDR3 has 12 residues. The CDR3 DNA follows: TGTGCCAGCAGTGAGAGTAACTATGGCTACACCTTC. This sequence encodes CASSESNYGYTF.

The chain links TRBV4-1 to TRBJ2-7, with D perhaps TRBD1 (5 bases). The CDR3 is made up of 14 amino acids. Germline V gives CDR1 MGHRA, CDR2 YSYEKL. Trimming took 0 bases from V and 0 from J, leaving 6 bases between them. This chain's CDR3 is CASSQDRDSYEQYF. The CDR3 DNA reads TGCGCCAGCAGCCAAGACAGGGACTCCTACGAGCAGTACTTC.

This clone was recorded only once. The chain is built from TRBV25-1 and TRBJ2-5, with unresolved D. CDR3 length equals 14 residues. Trimming removed 5 bases from V and 2 bases from J, with 12 bases in between. Per germline, CDR1 MGHDK and CDR2 SYGVNS. DNA for the CDR3: TGTGCCAGCAGTCAGCAGGTCCTTCAAGAGACCCAGTACTTC. Amino acids: CASSQQVLQETQYF.

The chain has TRBV25-1 and TRBJ1-4; D is possibly TRBD1 (5 bases). Germline CDR1 is MGHDK and CDR2 is SYGVNS. Trimming left V 8 bases short and J 7 bases short, with 17 bases between. The CDR3 spans 14 residues. CDR3 bases: TGTGCCAGCCAAATGGGGCGCTTAGGTGAAAAACTGTTTTTT. Protein: CASQMGRLGEKLFF.

The gene calls are TRBV30 and TRBJ1-2; weak D call: TRBD1 (6 bases). Germline loops: CDR1 GTSNPN, CDR2 SVGIG (reference sequence). The CDR3 has 13 residues. V was pared by 4 bases and J by 5 bases, with 14 bases between. The CDR3 spells CAWKGGGRYGYTF. DNA for the CDR3: TGTGCCTGGAAGGGGGGAGGGAGGTATGGCTACACCTTC. Supplemented by reference TRBV30 and TRBJ1-2, the full variable domain reads SQTIHQWPATLVQPVGSPLSLECTVEGTSNPNLYWYRQAAGRGLQLLFYSVGIGQISSEVPQNLSASRPQDRQFILSSKKLLLSDSGFYLCAWKGGGRYGYTFGSGTRLTVV.

The CDR3 DNA reads TGTGCCAGCAGCATTAGCGGGAGCTCCTACAATGAGCAGTTCTTC. Translating it yields CASSISGSSYNEQFF. The chain carries TRBV3-1 (or the pseudogene TRBV3-2) and TRBJ2-1, with TRBD2 matching over 9 bases. The V and J ends lost 5 bases and 0 bases, in that order; junction bases with no gene match: 2. The CDR3 is made up of 15 amino acids. Germline lookup yields CDR1 LGHDT and CDR2 YNNKEL (reference sequence).

The V gene is TRBV24-1, the J gene TRBJ1-4, with D perhaps matching TRBD1 (5 bases). Trimming left V 3 bases short and J 2 bases short, with 18 bases between. Germline CDR1 reads KGHDR; CDR2 reads SFDVKD. This CDR3 region has 18 residues. CDR3 region: CATSDPRRGISTNEKLFF. The CDR3 DNA reads as TGTGCCACCAGTGATCCAAGGCGGGGGATTTCGACTAATGAAAAACTGTTTTTT.

The rearrangement joins TRBV9 to TRBJ2-2, with 8 bases identical to TRBD1. The V gene's germline CDR1 is SGDLS and CDR2 YYNGEE. CDR3 length equals 16 residues. V dropped 0 bases and J dropped 2; count of bases not matched to a gene: 3. Here the CDR3 DNA reads TGTGCCAGCAGCGTAGCAGGGGGCGCAAACACCGGGGAGCTGTTTTTT. Its protein is CASSVAGGANTGELFF.

This chain connects TRBV30 to TRBJ2-7, with D possibly matching TRBD1 (5 bases). V dropped 5 bases and J dropped 4 bases, with 12 bases sitting between them. This CDR3 comprises 12 residues. Per the germline V gene, CDR1 is GTSNPN and CDR2 is SVGIG (reference sequence). CDR3 loop: CAWVAGRYEQYF. As DNA, the CDR3 is TGTGCCTGGGTGGCAGGGCGGTACGAGCAGTACTTC.

V is TRBV6-5 and J is TRBJ2-1, with a tentative D call TRBD2 (6 bases). Trimming cost V 4 bases and J 0 bases, with 13 bases left between them. Germline loops: CDR1 MNHEY, CDR2 SVGAGI. The CDR3 runs to 16 residues. The CDR3: CASSLVGGSSYNEQFF. The DNA of the CDR3 is TGTGCCAGCAGTTTAGTTGGGGGGAGCTCCTACAATGAGCAGTTCTTC.

This CDR3 is CAWTSQGGGAAFF. CDR3 DNA: TGTGCCTGGACGTCACAGGGAGGGGGTGCAGCTTTCTTT. J is TRBJ1-1 and V is TRBV30; tentative D call: TRBD1 (6 bases). Per germline, CDR1 GTSNPN and CDR2 SVGIG (reference sequence). Trimming removed 4 bases from V and 10 bases from J, with 19 bases in between. The CDR3 has 13 amino acids.